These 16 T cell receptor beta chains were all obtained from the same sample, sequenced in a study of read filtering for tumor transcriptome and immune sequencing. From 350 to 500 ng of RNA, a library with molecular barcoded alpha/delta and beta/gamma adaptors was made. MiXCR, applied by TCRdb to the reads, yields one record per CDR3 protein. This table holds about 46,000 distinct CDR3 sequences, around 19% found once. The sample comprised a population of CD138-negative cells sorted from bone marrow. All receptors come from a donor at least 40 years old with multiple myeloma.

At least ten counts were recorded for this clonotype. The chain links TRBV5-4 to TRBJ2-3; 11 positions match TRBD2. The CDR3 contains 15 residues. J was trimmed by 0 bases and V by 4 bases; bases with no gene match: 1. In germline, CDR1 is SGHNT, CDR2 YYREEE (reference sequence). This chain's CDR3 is CASSGTSGSTDTQYF. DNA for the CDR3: TGTGCCAGCAGCGGGACTAGCGGAAGCACAGATACGCAGTATTTT. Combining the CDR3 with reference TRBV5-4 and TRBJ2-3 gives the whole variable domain ETGVTQSPTHLIKTRGQQVTLRCSSQSGHNTVSWYQQALGQGPQFIFQYYREEENGRGNFPPRFSGLQFPNYSSELNVNALELDDSALYLCASSGTSGSTDTQYFGPGTRLTVL.

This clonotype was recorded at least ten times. CDR3 in amino acids: CASSDQGRETQYF. CDR3 coding DNA: TGTGCCAGTAGTGACCAGGGGCGGGAGACCCAGTACTTC. The chain combines TRBV19 with TRBJ2-5; perhaps TRBD1 as D (6 bases). The CDR3 contains 13 residues. V was clipped by 5 bases and J by 5 bases, with 12 bases between them. Germline loops: CDR1 LNHDA, CDR2 SQIVND (reference sequence).

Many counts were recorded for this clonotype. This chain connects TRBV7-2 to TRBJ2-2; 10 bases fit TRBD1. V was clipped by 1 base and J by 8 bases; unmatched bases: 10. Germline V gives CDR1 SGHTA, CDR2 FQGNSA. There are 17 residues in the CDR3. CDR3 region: CASSLEGTGVFRGELFF. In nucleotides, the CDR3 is TGTGCCAGCAGCTTAGAGGGGACAGGGGTGTTTCGTGGGGAGCTGTTTTTT. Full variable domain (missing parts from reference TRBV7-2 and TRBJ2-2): GAGVSQSPSNKVTEKGKDVELRCDPISGHTALYWYRQSLGQGLEFLIYFQGNSAPDKSGLPSDRFSAERTGGSVSTLTIQRTQQEDSAVYLCASSLEGTGVFRGELFFGEGSRLTVL.

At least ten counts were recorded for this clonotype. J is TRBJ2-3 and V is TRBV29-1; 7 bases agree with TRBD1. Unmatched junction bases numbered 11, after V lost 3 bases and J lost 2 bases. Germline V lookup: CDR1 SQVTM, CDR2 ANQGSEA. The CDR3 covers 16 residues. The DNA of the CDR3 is TGCAGCGTTGATCTGTTCCCGACAGGGCCCACAGATACGCAGTATTTT. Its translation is CSVDLFPTGPTDTQYF.

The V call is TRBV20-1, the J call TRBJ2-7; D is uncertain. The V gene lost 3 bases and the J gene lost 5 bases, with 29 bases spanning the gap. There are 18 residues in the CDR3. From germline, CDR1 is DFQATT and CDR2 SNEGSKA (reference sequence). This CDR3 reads CSASLFLPGRPASHEQYF. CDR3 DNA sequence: TGCAGTGCTAGCCTGTTTCTCCCGGGTAGGCCAGCATCCCACGAGCAGTACTTC.

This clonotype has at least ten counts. The CDR3 region has the DNA TGTGCCATCAGTGTAGCCGGACTAGCGGGAGTTGGAGATACGCAGTATTTT. This encodes CAISVAGLAGVGDTQYF. The genes are TRBV10-3 and TRBJ2-3; 13 nucleotides match TRBD2. Per germline, CDR1 ENHRY and CDR2 SYGVKD. CDR3 size: 17 residues. The trim removed 4 bases at V and 5 bases at J, leaving 9 bases unmatched.

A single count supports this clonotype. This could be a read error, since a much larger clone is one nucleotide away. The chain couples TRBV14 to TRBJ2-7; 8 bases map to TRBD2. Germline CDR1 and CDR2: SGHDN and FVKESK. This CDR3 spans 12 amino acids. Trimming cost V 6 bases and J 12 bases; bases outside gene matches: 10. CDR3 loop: CASSPWVSGAYF. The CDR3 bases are TGTGCCAGCAGTCCCTGGGTTAGCGGGGCGTACTTC. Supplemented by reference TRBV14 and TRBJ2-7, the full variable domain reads EAGVTQFPSHSVIEKGQTVTLRCDPISGHDNLYWYRRVMGKEIKFLLHFVKESKQDESGMPNNRFLAERTGGTYSTLKVQPAELEDSGVYFCASSPWVSGAYFGPGTRLTVT.

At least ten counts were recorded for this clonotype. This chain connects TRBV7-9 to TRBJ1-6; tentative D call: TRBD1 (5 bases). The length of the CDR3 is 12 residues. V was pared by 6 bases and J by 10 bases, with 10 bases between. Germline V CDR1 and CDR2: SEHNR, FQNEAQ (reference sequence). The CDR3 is CASRGDGSPLHF. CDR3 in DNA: TGTGCCAGCAGAGGGGACGGCTCACCCCTCCACTTT.

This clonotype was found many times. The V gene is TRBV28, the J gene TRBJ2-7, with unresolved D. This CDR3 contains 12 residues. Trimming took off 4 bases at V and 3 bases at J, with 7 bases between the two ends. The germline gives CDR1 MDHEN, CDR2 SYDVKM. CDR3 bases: TGTGCCAGCAGTTCTACAGACTACGAGCAGTACTTC. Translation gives CASSSTDYEQYF.

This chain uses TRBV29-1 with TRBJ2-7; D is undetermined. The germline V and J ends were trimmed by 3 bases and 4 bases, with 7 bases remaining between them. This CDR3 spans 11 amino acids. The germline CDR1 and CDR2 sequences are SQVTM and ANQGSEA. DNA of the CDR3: TGCAGCGTTGAGGCTAGATACGAGCAGTACTTC. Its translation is CSVEARYEQYF.

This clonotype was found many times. The CDR3 spells CSARDSGGYNEQFF. In DNA form, the CDR3 reads TGCAGTGCTAGAGATAGCGGGGGCTACAATGAGCAGTTCTTC. The genes are TRBV20-1 and TRBJ2-1; TRBD2 matches at 9 bases. The CDR3 contains 14 residues. Per germline, CDR1 DFQATT and CDR2 SNEGSKA (reference sequence). The V gene end was trimmed by 0 bases and the J gene end by 3 bases; junction bases not matched to a gene: 0.

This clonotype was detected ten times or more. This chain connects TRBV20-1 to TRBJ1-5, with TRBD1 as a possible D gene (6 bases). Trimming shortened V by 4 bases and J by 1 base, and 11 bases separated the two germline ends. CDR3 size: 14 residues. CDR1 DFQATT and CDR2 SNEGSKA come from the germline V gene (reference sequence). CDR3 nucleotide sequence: TGCAGTGCTATAAGTGGACAGAGCAATCAGCCCCAGCATTTT. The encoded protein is CSAISGQSNQPQHF.

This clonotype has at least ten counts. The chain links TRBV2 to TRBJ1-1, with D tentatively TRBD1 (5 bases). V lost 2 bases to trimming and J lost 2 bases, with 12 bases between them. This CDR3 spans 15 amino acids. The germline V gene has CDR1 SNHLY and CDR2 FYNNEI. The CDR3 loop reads CASSETARANTEAFF. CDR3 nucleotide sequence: TGTGCCAGCAGTGAAACGGCCAGGGCAAACACTGAAGCTTTCTTT.

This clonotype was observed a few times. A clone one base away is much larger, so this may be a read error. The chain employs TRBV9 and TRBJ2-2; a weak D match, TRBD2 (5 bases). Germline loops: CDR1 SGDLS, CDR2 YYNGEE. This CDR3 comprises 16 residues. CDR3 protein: CASSPARRGLTGELSF. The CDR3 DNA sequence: TGTGCCAGCAGCCCCGCGCGGCGCGGGTTAACCGGGGAGCTGTCTTTT.

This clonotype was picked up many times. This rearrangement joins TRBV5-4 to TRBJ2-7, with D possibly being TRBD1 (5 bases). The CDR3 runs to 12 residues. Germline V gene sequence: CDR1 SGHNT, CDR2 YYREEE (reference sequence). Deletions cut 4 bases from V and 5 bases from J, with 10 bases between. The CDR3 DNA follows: TGTGCCAGCAGCCCAGGGATCAACGAGCAGTACTTC. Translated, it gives CASSPGINEQYF.

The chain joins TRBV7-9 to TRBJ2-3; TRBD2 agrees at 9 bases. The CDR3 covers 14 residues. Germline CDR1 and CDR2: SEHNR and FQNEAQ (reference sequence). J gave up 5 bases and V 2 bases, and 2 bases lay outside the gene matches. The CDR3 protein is CASSLQLAGDTQYF. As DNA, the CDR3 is TGTGCCAGCAGCTTACAACTAGCGGGAGATACGCAGTATTTT. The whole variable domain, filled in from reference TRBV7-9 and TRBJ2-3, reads DTGVSQNPRHKITKRGQNVTFRCDPISEHNRLYWYRQTLGQGPEFLTYFQNEAQLEKSRLLSDRFSAERPKGSFSTLEIQRTEQGDSAMYLCASSLQLAGDTQYFGPGTRLTVL.